This T cell receptor beta chain is from a study of early T cells in non-severe SARS-CoV-2 infection (dated by TCRdb to 2020 to 2022). Concerning the study at large: TCR sequencing used bulk RNA from unsorted whole blood, so alpha and beta chains could not be paired.

Libraries were made using 5' RACE. Sequenced using a NextSeq 500. In the TCR library protocol, unique molecular identifiers were attached to individual cDNA molecules to correct for PCR bias and sequencing error. Both TCR alpha and beta chains were sequenced, and tight co-correlation was observed between alpha and beta sequence abundances in each sample. The source study handled its data this way. Decombinator V4 was used to perform V gene, J gene and CDR3 annotation of TCR sequences. TCRs were defined as expanded if a significant change between any two time points was detected under a Poisson model with p below 0.0001. TCR abundances were normalised to the total number of TCRs sequenced in each sample and reported as counts per million. TRAV1-2 paired with TRAJ12, TRAJ20 or TRAJ33 defined MAIT TCRs, while TRAV10 paired with TRAJ18 defined iNKT TCRs. VDJdb, accessed 1 November 2021, was searched for CMV, EBV and SARS-CoV-2 annotated TCRs, with TCRs annotated for multiple antigens excluded. TCRdb reran the public reads through fastp at Q25 and MiXCR, keeping productive beta chains. Rows merge per CDR3 protein into single entries with the most common DNA and genes. TCRdb, not the original authors, processed these V and J calls. Counted in this sample were approximately 41,000 distinct CDR3 sequences; roughly 5% of them appeared once. Jointly, the top ten make up 15% to 20% of the sample.

This clonotype was recorded many times. Its antigen remains undetermined. Base-call qualities are not available, and no considerably larger clone is one nucleotide away. From the cysteine up to the phenylalanine, the CDR3 has a length of 14 residues. CDR3 DNA only is kept here, 42 bases in frame from base 1. The germline V gene supplies CDR1 SGHTA and CDR2 FQGTGA. V is pruned by 3 bases and J by 5 bases, leaving 5 bases of the junction without a gene match. Summary of the overall study and its limitations: VDJdb matching was skewed toward anti-spike CD8 responses and likely underestimated virus-specific expansions by missing private and CD4 specificities.

Set within a cohort of healthcare workers in London, UK, this nested case-control study involved weekly PCR testing of nasopharyngeal swabs along with blood sampling. Healthcare workers were recruited during the week of the UK lockdown, between 23 and 31 March 2020, and followed weekly for up to about 15 weeks. Recombination linked TRBV7-3 to TRBJ2-5; TRBD2 agrees with 8 junctional bases. This sequence was found in an adult who was a healthcare worker with PCR-confirmed SARS-CoV-2 infection or an uninfected control (not recorded which). Sample: whole blood. The CDR3 has the sequence CASSLSGGAETQYF. The DNA reads TGTGCCAGCAGCTTGAGCGGGGGCGCGGAGACCCAGTACTTC.